The 21 T cell receptor beta chains presented below share a single source sample, sequenced in a study of T cell responses to AZD1222 COVID-19 vaccine (dated by TCRdb to 2020 to 2022). The protocol used for the library was the immunoSEQ multiplex PCR assay. TCRdb took over this immuneACCESS table, retaining in-frame rearrangements with V and J assigned. Such tables are incomplete; in checked studies, under half of the missing clones stem from an unresolved V gene, and the remainder is unexplained. The sample yields 130,000 to 150,000 clones; roughly 84% were counted once. 5% to 5.5% of the sample comes from the top ten. The time point label for this specimen denotes: about 28 days (+/-7) after the second vaccine dose. Sequenced material: peripheral blood, taken 28 days after the second AZD1222 dose. The receptor set was obtained from an adult who received the AZD1222 COVID-19 vaccine.

This chain uses TRBV29-1 with TRBJ1-2, with D unresolved. The V gene lost 8 bases and the J gene lost 8 bases, with 6 bases spanning the gap. The CDR3 runs 8 residues. Germline CDR1 and CDR2: SQVTM and ANQGSEA. The DNA for the CDR3 is TGCAGCCCGGAAGGCTACACCTTC. Its protein is CSPEGYTF.

In this sample, this clone turned up many times. The V and J genes are TRBV4-1 and TRBJ1-2, with unresolved D. Germline values: CDR1 MGHRA, CDR2 YSYEKL. The CDR3 loop spans 14 amino acids. V was pared by 0 bases and J by 2 bases, with 7 bases between. The CDR3 DNA sequence: TGCGCCAGCAGCCAAGAGTCCAGAAACTATGGCTACACCTTC. Amino acids: CASSQESRNYGYTF.

This chain joins TRBV4-2 and TRBJ2-7; D is uncertain. This CDR3 is 16 amino acids long. Trimming removed 0 bases at V and 2 bases at J, with 14 bases between. CDR1 LGHNA and CDR2 YNFKEQ come from the germline V gene. The CDR3: CASSQEGLGQAYEQYF. For the CDR3, the DNA is TGTGCCAGCAGCCAAGAAGGGTTGGGTCAGGCCTACGAGCAGTACTTC.

The chain is built from TRBV2 and TRBJ2-7; 8 bases fit TRBD2. Losses at the gene ends were 7 bases for V and 7 bases for J; bases not matched to a gene: 6. This CDR3 comprises 12 residues. CDR1 and CDR2 from the germline V gene are SNHLY and FYNNEI. The DNA of the CDR3 is TGTGCCAGCATATTAGCGGGGTTTGAGCAGTACTTC. This sequence encodes CASILAGFEQYF.

The chain uses TRBV4-2 and TRBJ2-5; 8 bases are shared with TRBD2. CDR3 length: 15 residues. Looked up from germline, CDR1 is LGHNA and CDR2 is YNFKEQ. Trimming took 4 bases from V and 4 from J; bases not matched to a gene: 8. CDR3 protein: CASSLKGLVPETQYF. CDR3 sequence (DNA): TGTGCCAGCAGCCTGAAGGGACTAGTCCCAGAGACCCAGTACTTC.

This chain links TRBV7-8 with TRBJ2-5; 12 bases agree with TRBD2. The CDR3 is made up of 17 amino acids. Per the germline V gene, CDR1 is SGHVS and CDR2 is FQNEAQ. Germline trimming cut 4 bases from V and 3 bases from J; bases unmatched to any gene: 9. The CDR3 nucleotides are TGTGCCAGCAGCTCTGTTGCGACTAGCGGGAGTAAAGAGACCCAGTACTTC. Translated: CASSSVATSGSKETQYF. The full variable domain, its missing parts supplied by reference TRBV7-8 and TRBJ2-5, is GAGVSQSPRYKVAKRGQDVALRCDPISGHVSLFWYQQALGQGPEFLTYFQNEAQLDKSGLPSDRFFAERPEGSVSTLKIQRTQQEDSAVYLCASSSVATSGSKETQYFGPGTRLLVL.

The chain uses TRBV19 and TRBJ1-6; no reliable D call. The ends were cut back, 4 bases at V and 8 bases at J, with 12 bases in the middle. CDR3 length: 14 amino acids. Per the germline V gene, CDR1 is LNHDA and CDR2 is SQIVND (reference sequence). The CDR3 is CASSTQTDYSPLHF. The CDR3 region has the DNA TGTGCCAGTAGTACGCAAACCGATTATTCACCCCTCCACTTT.

The V gene is TRBV4-2, the J gene TRBJ2-1; D remains ambiguous. This CDR3 contains 13 residues. Trimming removed 1 base from V and 10 bases from J, with 11 bases in between. Looked up from germline, CDR1 is LGHNA and CDR2 is YNFKEQ. The DNA for the CDR3 is TGTGCCAGCAGCCAAGTGGGGATTCTGGAGCAGTTCTTC. This gives the protein CASSQVGILEQFF.

The genes are TRBV29-1 and TRBJ2-7, with TRBD2 identical over 13 bases. Germline CDR1 and CDR2: SQVTM and ANQGSEA. CDR3 length: 15 residues. Trimming cost V 3 bases and J 4 bases; bases outside gene matches: 6. CDR3 loop: CSVDTSGRAGYEQYF. As DNA, the CDR3 is TGCAGCGTTGATACTAGCGGGAGGGCCGGTTACGAGCAGTACTTC.

This sequence joins TRBV19 and TRBJ1-5, with 11 bases fitting TRBD1. The CDR3 runs 14 residues. The germline V gene has CDR1 LNHDA and CDR2 SQIVND (reference sequence). Trimming removed 7 bases from V and 4 bases from J; junction bases left unmatched: 3. CDR3 coding DNA: TGTGCCAGTACCGGGACAGGGGGGAATCAGCCCCAGCATTTT. This sequence encodes CASTGTGGNQPQHF. The whole variable domain, remainder taken from reference TRBV19 and TRBJ1-5, is DGGITQSPKYLFRKEGQNVTLSCEQNLNHDAMYWYRQDPGQGLRLIYYSQIVNDFQKGDIAEGYSVSREKKESFPLTVTSAQKNPTAFYLCASTGTGGNQPQHFGDGTRLSIL.

The rearrangement uses TRBV5-1 and TRBJ2-7, with a possible D match to TRBD2 (6 bases). The CDR3 is 16 amino acids. With 4 bases removed from V and 4 bases from J, the gap between germline ends came to 21 bases. Looked up from germline, CDR1 is SGHRS and CDR2 is YFSETQ. The CDR3 region is CASSASWGGPSYEQYF. CDR3 in DNA: TGCGCCAGCAGCGCTAGTTGGGGAGGTCCCTCTTACGAGCAGTACTTC.

The chain combines TRBV3-1 (or the pseudogene TRBV3-2) with TRBJ2-1; the D is unclear. Germline V gives CDR1 LGHDT, CDR2 YNNKEL (reference sequence). The CDR3 contains 11 residues. Trimming pared 1 base from V and 10 bases from J, leaving 5 bases between. CDR3 nucleotide sequence: TGTGCCAGCAGCCAAGCCCCGGAGCAGTTCTTC. Amino acid sequence: CASSQAPEQFF.

The chain recombines TRBV25-1 with TRBJ1-3; no clear D gene. The CDR3 loop spans 14 amino acids. The germline V gene has CDR1 MGHDK and CDR2 SYGVNS. The V end lost 6 bases, the J end lost 3 bases, and 12 bases lay between the germline ends. CDR3 residues: CASSGGGYGNTIYF. CDR3 DNA: TGTGCCAGCAGCGGAGGAGGGTATGGAAACACCATATATTTT. The full variable domain, its missing parts supplied by reference TRBV25-1 and TRBJ1-3, is EADIYQTPRYLVIGTGKKITLECSQTMGHDKMYWYQQDPGMELHLIHYSYGVNSTEKGDLSSESTVSRIRTEHFPLTLESARPSHTSQYLCASSGGGYGNTIYFGEGSWLTVV.

The chain joins TRBV5-1 to TRBJ2-1; either TRBD1 or TRBD2 may supply D (6 bases each). The CDR3 length is 16 residues. Between the trimmed V and J ends, which lost 0 bases and 2 bases, there was a span of 12 bases. The germline V gene encodes CDR1 SGHRS and CDR2 YFSETQ. In DNA, the CDR3 is TGCGCCAGCAGCTTGGAAGGGGGGCCTACCTACAATGAGCAGTTCTTC. Protein product: CASSLEGGPTYNEQFF. Filled out from reference TRBV5-1 and TRBJ2-1, the complete variable domain reads KAGVTQTPRYLIKTRGQQVTLSCSPISGHRSVSWYQQTPGQGLQFLFEYFSETQRNKGNFPGRFSGRQFSNSRSEMNVSTLELGDSALYLCASSLEGGPTYNEQFFGPGTRLTVL.

The chain recombines TRBV5-1 with TRBJ1-2; 7 positions agree with TRBD1. CDR3 length equals 14 residues. With V trimmed by 3 bases and J by 1 base, 3 bases remained unmatched. Germline assignment: CDR1 SGHRS and CDR2 YFSETQ. The CDR3 DNA reads as TGCGCCAGCAGCTCCGGACAGGTTAACTATGGCTACACCTTC. It yields the protein CASSSGQVNYGYTF.

This clone was observed a handful of times. CDR3 coding DNA: TGTGCCAGCAGCTCGCAGCCCGGAGCGGTGCTGTTTTTT. It yields the protein CASSSQPGAVLFF. The J gene is TRBJ1-4, the V gene TRBV7-9; no clear D. Germline V lookup: CDR1 SEHNR, CDR2 FQNEAQ (reference sequence). CDR3 size: 13 residues. V was shortened by 4 bases and J by 14 bases, with 17 bases between the two germline ends.

The chain recombines TRBV9 with TRBJ2-1; 10 bases are a match to TRBD2. CDR3 length: 14 amino acids. The germline V gene encodes CDR1 SGDLS and CDR2 YYNGEE. V lost 4 bases and J lost 5; bases outside the gene matches: 3. As DNA, the CDR3 is TGTGCCAGCAGCACACTAGCGGGAAACAATGAGCAGTTCTTC. It is translated as CASSTLAGNNEQFF.

In the case of this clone: Other DNA sequences of this sample code for an identical CDR3. The chain recombines TRBV19 with TRBJ1-3, with TRBD1 as a possible D gene (5 bases). Looked up from germline, CDR1 is LNHDA and CDR2 is SQIVND (reference sequence). Deletions cut 5 bases from V and 1 base from J, with 12 bases between. This CDR3 is built from 15 residues. The chain's CDR3 is CASSVPGRSGNTIYF. The CDR3 region has the DNA TGTGCCAGTAGTGTACCGGGGCGGTCTGGAAACACCATATATTTT. The full variable domain, in which reference TRBV19 and TRBJ1-3 provide the parts outside the CDR3, is DGGITQSPKYLFRKEGQNVTLSCEQNLNHDAMYWYRQDPGQGLRLIYYSQIVNDFQKGDIAEGYSVSREKKESFPLTVTSAQKNPTAFYLCASSVPGRSGNTIYFGEGSWLTVV.

CDR3 residues: CASSPTGQGATGELFF. Written as DNA, the CDR3 is TGTGCCAGCAGCCCCACGGGACAGGGGGCCACCGGGGAGCTGTTTTTT. V and J are TRBV3-1 (or the pseudogene TRBV3-2) and TRBJ2-2; TRBD1 agrees at 12 bases. The germline V gene has CDR1 LGHDT and CDR2 YNNKEL (reference sequence). The CDR3 is made up of 16 amino acids. V gave up 4 bases and J gave up 4 bases; unmatched junction bases: 4.

The chain is built from TRBV3-1 (or the pseudogene TRBV3-2) and TRBJ2-5, with a tentative D call TRBD2 (6 bases). The CDR3 consists of 14 residues. CDR1 LGHDT and CDR2 YNNKEL come from the germline V gene (reference sequence). V dropped 5 bases and J dropped 5 bases, with 15 bases sitting between them. The CDR3 here is CASSSRGGLETQYF. The DNA of the CDR3 is TGTGCCAGCAGCTCTCGTGGGGGGTTGGAGACCCAGTACTTC.

The chain carries TRBV3-1 (or the pseudogene TRBV3-2) and TRBJ2-1, with D possibly being TRBD2 (6 bases). V was shortened by 1 base and J by 5 bases, with 12 bases between the two germline ends. Germline V gene sequence: CDR1 LGHDT, CDR2 YNNKEL (reference sequence). The CDR3 is 15 amino acids. CDR3 DNA sequence: TGTGCCAGCAGCCAAGTAGTTAGCGGAAACAATGAGCAGTTCTTC. It is translated as CASSQVVSGNNEQFF.